Described below is a single T cell receptor (beta chain) sequence and its context. This CDR3 comprises 15 residues. V shed 0 bases and J shed 1 base, with 9 bases lying between them. The germline V gene encodes CDR1 LNHNV and CDR2 YYDKDF (reference sequence). These data belong to a study of blood T cell repertoires in COVID-19. Per the original data handling: By means of reference gene primer amplification, nucleated cell counts were estimated. Here immunoSEQ multiplex PCR was the method, and the copy in TCRdb shows in-frame clones only, minus some. Clone size and the V and J calls come from that table; the DNA yielded D and trimming. The sample gives 210,000 or so clones, approximately 82% of which show up once; less than 3.5% is in the top ten.

The chain is built from TRBV15 and TRBJ1-1, with a possible D match to TRBD1 (5 bases). The sequence derives from a man aged 50-59 years with active or convalescent COVID-19. Sequencing was done on a sample of peripheral blood. The CDR3 DNA reads as TGTGCCACCAGCAGAGAGCACAGGCCGAACACTGAAGCTTTCTTT. Translating gives CATSREHRPNTEAFF.